Many counts were recorded for the clone carrying this T cell receptor beta chain. The sample is drawn from a study of human T cells and chemical hapten exposure. Across the whole study: Sensitization used 2% DPC on approximately 2 cm by approximately 2 cm upper inner arm skin. TCR yield per sample varied, mainly due to pooled library volumes.

Trimming took off 5 bases at V and 1 base at J, with 5 bases between the two ends. Germline V gene sequence: CDR1 SGHTA, CDR2 FQGTGA. The CDR3 is 13 amino acids. Time point denoted: pre-sensitization, week 0. As for treatment: therapeutic diphenylcyclopropenone sensitization with weekly scalp DPC. What the library attached to individual cDNA molecules were unique molecular identifiers. Source study methods: Per-sample TCR counts ranged from about 20,000 to 700,000, median around 96,000. From the RACE reads, TCRdb called clonotypes with MiXCR, one entry per CDR3 protein. What appears here as the V and J calls and clone size reflects TCRdb's work, not the paper's. The sample has 40,000 to 50,000 distinct CDR3 sequences, around 11% seen once.

The sequences come from whole blood, collected in connection with sensitization to the hapten diphenylcyclopropenone (DPC). This clonotype was sampled from a woman aged 30 to 39 with alopecia areata. Some clones in this sample may be carry-over from other donors' samples. J is TRBJ2-2 and V is TRBV7-3, with unresolved D. This chain's CDR3 is CASSPQNTGELFF. In DNA form, the CDR3 reads TGTGCCAGCAGCCCGCAGAACACCGGGGAGCTGTTTTTT.